This T cell receptor beta chain was captured in a study of blood T cell repertoires in COVID-19. Assay used: immunoSEQ multiplex PCR; TCRdb lists only in-frame clones, some missing. This repertoire shows 130,000 to 150,000 clones, 87% found once; its top ten account for around 6.5%. This clone was counted a single time. The V end lost 2 bases, the J end lost 4 bases, and 17 bases lay between the germline ends. The CDR3 totals 15 residues. In germline, CDR1 is SQVTM, CDR2 ANQGSEA. Source material: peripheral blood. The V gene is TRBV29-1, the J gene TRBJ2-5, with D tentatively TRBD1 (7 bases). This receptor was identified in a man at least 80 years old with acute or convalescent COVID-19. CDR3: CSVESSGRGAETQYF. The CDR3 nucleotides read TGCAGCGTTGAATCCTCGGGCAGGGGGGCAGAGACCCAGTACTTC.